This is a list of T cell receptor beta chains from one sample in a study of cytomegalovirus exposure and HLA in healthy donors. The data were produced by immunoSEQ multiplex PCR, yet TCRdb's version contains in-frame clones alone and is incomplete. This table has approximately 120,000 clones, about 83% appearing once. Material: PBMCs. The receptors stem from a man aged 25-40 years in good health and CMV-seronegative. Both conserved end residues are part of each CDR3. The D gene is left open where the match is weak. Part of the rows lack a size; the others show once, few, many or a class for expanded clones.

clone_size: NA
d_call: NA
j_call: TRBJ1-1
v_call: TRBV28
cdr3_nt: TGTGCCAGCAGTTTAGGGCAGACGAACACTGAAGCTTTCTTT
cdr3_aa: CASSLGQTNTEAFF

clone_size: NA
d_call: NA
j_call: TRBJ2-2
v_call: TRBV4-3
cdr3_nt: TGCGCCAGCAGCCAAGGACAGACGAACACCGGGGAGCTGTTTTTT
cdr3_aa: CASSQGQTNTGELFF

clone_size: few
d_call: NA
j_call: TRBJ1-2
v_call: TRBV5-6
cdr3_nt: TGTGCCAGCAGCTTGGCCAGGGATGGCTACACCTTC
cdr3_aa: CASSLARDGYTF

clone_size: few
d_call: NA
j_call: TRBJ2-5
v_call: TRBV4-3
cdr3_nt: TGCGCCAGCAGCCAAGATGCAGGGCGAGAGACCCAGTACTTC
cdr3_aa: CASSQDAGRETQYF

clone_size: NA
d_call: TRBD1
j_call: TRBJ2-7
v_call: TRBV5-1
cdr3_nt: TGCGCCAGCAGCTCTTGGGACAGTAAGCACGAGCAGTACTTC
cdr3_aa: CASSSWDSKHEQYF

clone_size: NA
d_call: NA
j_call: TRBJ2-7
v_call: TRBV6-1
cdr3_nt: TGTGCCAGCAGTTACACCGAGCAGTACTTC
cdr3_aa: CASSYTEQYF

clone_size: NA
d_call: TRBD1
j_call: TRBJ2-7
v_call: TRBV9
cdr3_nt: TGTGCCAGCAGCGTAGGGCAGGGGGCGCCTCGCGAGCAGTACTTC
cdr3_aa: CASSVGQGAPREQYF

clone_size: NA
d_call: NA
j_call: TRBJ1-2
v_call: TRBV28
cdr3_nt: TGTGCCAGCAGCATCACGAGCAGGGCCAGGATGTATGGCTACACCTTC
cdr3_aa: CASSITSRARMYGYTF

clone_size: once
d_call: TRBD1
j_call: TRBJ2-7
v_call: TRBV6-5
cdr3_nt: TGTGCCAGCAGTTACGGGACAGGGGGCAGCGGGGAGCAGTACTTC
cdr3_aa: CASSYGTGGSGEQYF

clone_size: NA
d_call: TRBD1
j_call: TRBJ1-5
v_call: TRBV2
cdr3_nt: TGTGCCAGCAGCGATTTAAGGGGGCCTGATCAGCCCCAGCATTTT
cdr3_aa: CASSDLRGPDQPQHF

clone_size: NA
d_call: NA
j_call: TRBJ1-4
v_call: TRBV7-9
cdr3_nt: TGTGCCAGCAGCACTAGTAATCGGAACAGATATAATGAAAAACTGTTTTTT
cdr3_aa: CASSTSNRNRYNEKLFF

clone_size: NA
d_call: TRBD2
j_call: TRBJ2-3
v_call: TRBV6-6
cdr3_nt: TGTGCCAGCAGTCTCGGGGGGGCGGGCGCAGATACGCAGTATTTT
cdr3_aa: CASSLGGAGADTQYF

clone_size: NA
d_call: TRBD1
j_call: TRBJ1-1
v_call: TRBV7-2
cdr3_nt: TGTGCCAGCAGTTACAGGGGAACTGAAGCTTTCTTT
cdr3_aa: CASSYRGTEAFF

clone_size: NA
d_call: NA
j_call: TRBJ2-5
v_call: TRBV4-1
cdr3_nt: TGCGCCAGCAGCACGCCCGGTGCTCCGGAGCAGTACTTC
cdr3_aa: CASSTPGAPEQYF

clone_size: NA
d_call: NA
j_call: TRBJ1-2
v_call: TRBV5-1
cdr3_nt: TGCGCCAGCAGCTCCATGGAGGGATGGGTGAACTATGGCTACACCTTC
cdr3_aa: CASSSMEGWVNYGYTF

clone_size: NA
d_call: NA
j_call: TRBJ1-6
v_call: TRBV4-2
cdr3_nt: TGTGCCAGCAGCCAAGATGTGGGGGGAACCTCACCCCTCCACTTT
cdr3_aa: CASSQDVGGTSPLHF

clone_size: NA
d_call: TRBD2
j_call: TRBJ2-1
v_call: TRBV29-1
cdr3_nt: TGCAGCGTTAGAACGGGAGGCGGCTACAATGAGCAGTTCTTC
cdr3_aa: CSVRTGGGYNEQFF

clone_size: NA
d_call: TRBD2
j_call: TRBJ2-3
v_call: TRBV15
cdr3_nt: TGTGCCACCAGCAGAGCGACTAGCGGGGGCGGGGCAACGCAGTATTTT
cdr3_aa: CATSRATSGGGATQYF

clone_size: NA
d_call: NA
j_call: TRBJ1-1
v_call: TRBV7-3
cdr3_nt: TGTGCCAGCAGCTTACCCTCCGGGAGGGATGCTTTCTTT
cdr3_aa: CASSLPSGRDAFF

clone_size: NA
d_call: TRBD1
j_call: TRBJ1-2
v_call: TRBV28
cdr3_nt: TGTGCCAGCAGTCTCCCAGGGGGGAACTATGGCTACACCTTC
cdr3_aa: CASSLPGGNYGYTF

clone_size: NA
d_call: NA
j_call: TRBJ2-7
v_call: TRBV7-9
cdr3_nt: TGTGCCAGCAGCTTAGCGCAGGGGCCCATTTTAGAGCAGTACTTC
cdr3_aa: CASSLAQGPILEQYF

clone_size: NA
d_call: NA
j_call: TRBJ2-3
v_call: TRBV4-1
cdr3_nt: TGCGCCAGCAGCCACCACCAGGGGCGGAGCACAGATACGCAGTATTTT
cdr3_aa: CASSHHQGRSTDTQYF

clone_size: NA
d_call: NA
j_call: TRBJ2-7
v_call: TRBV2
cdr3_nt: TGTGCCAGCAGTGCTAGGAGGGGGCCCTCCTACGAGCAGTACTTC
cdr3_aa: CASSARRGPSYEQYF

clone_size: NA
d_call: NA
j_call: TRBJ1-5
v_call: TRBV6-6
cdr3_nt: TGTGCCGGAAGGGCGGGGGATCAGCCCCAGCATTTT
cdr3_aa: CAGRAGDQPQHF

clone_size: NA
d_call: NA
j_call: TRBJ1-2
v_call: TRBV11-2
cdr3_nt: TGTGCCAGCAGCTCTGGACAAATTAACTATGGCTACACCTTC
cdr3_aa: CASSSGQINYGYTF

clone_size: NA
d_call: TRBD1
j_call: TRBJ1-1
v_call: TRBV4-1
cdr3_nt: TGCGCCAGCAGCCCCCTGGGACAGGGGAAGACTGAAGCTTTCTTT
cdr3_aa: CASSPLGQGKTEAFF

clone_size: NA
d_call: NA
j_call: TRBJ2-7
v_call: TRBV5-6
cdr3_nt: TGTGCCAGCAGCTTCAGGGGAATCGGATCCTACGAGCAGTACTTC
cdr3_aa: CASSFRGIGSYEQYF

clone_size: few
d_call: NA
j_call: TRBJ1-2
v_call: TRBV27
cdr3_nt: TGTGCCAGCAGTTTAAGCAGACTCTATGGCTACACCTTC
cdr3_aa: CASSLSRLYGYTF

clone_size: NA
d_call: NA
j_call: TRBJ1-1
v_call: TRBV19
cdr3_nt: TGTGCCAGTAGTCGGCAGGGGTGGAACACTGAAGCTTTCTTT
cdr3_aa: CASSRQGWNTEAFF

clone_size: NA
d_call: NA
j_call: TRBJ2-7
v_call: TRBV9
cdr3_nt: TGTGCCAGCAGCGTAGGGTGGGGGCCGTCAACCTACGAGCAGTACTTC
cdr3_aa: CASSVGWGPSTYEQYF

clone_size: NA
d_call: TRBD1
j_call: TRBJ1-1
v_call: TRBV7-6
cdr3_nt: TGTGCCAGCAGCTTAGATCTCCGACAGGGGAACACTGAAGCTTTCTTT
cdr3_aa: CASSLDLRQGNTEAFF

clone_size: NA
d_call: TRBD1
j_call: TRBJ1-6
v_call: TRBV7-8
cdr3_nt: TGTGCCAGCAACCTGTACAGGGGATCCTATAATTCACCCCTCCACTTT
cdr3_aa: CASNLYRGSYNSPLHF

clone_size: few
d_call: TRBD1
j_call: TRBJ2-7
v_call: TRBV4-1
cdr3_nt: TGCGCCAGCAGCGCACAGGGGGCAAGAGGCGAGCAGTACTTC
cdr3_aa: CASSAQGARGEQYF

clone_size: NA
d_call: NA
j_call: TRBJ1-5
v_call: TRBV5-5
cdr3_nt: TGTGCCAGCAGCTTGAACTGGGGGGGGAGTCAGCCCCAGCATTTT
cdr3_aa: CASSLNWGGSQPQHF

clone_size: NA
d_call: TRBD1
j_call: TRBJ1-1
v_call: TRBV30
cdr3_nt: TGTGCCTGGAGTCCTGGGACAGGGTACTTGAGCACTGAAGCTTTCTTT
cdr3_aa: CAWSPGTGYLSTEAFF

clone_size: few
d_call: NA
j_call: TRBJ2-5
v_call: TRBV5-1
cdr3_nt: TGCGCCAGCAGCTCATCAGGCGCAGAGACCCAGTACTTC
cdr3_aa: CASSSSGAETQYF

clone_size: NA
d_call: NA
j_call: TRBJ2-7
v_call: TRBV30
cdr3_nt: TGTGCCTGGAGGAGGCTGAACGAGCAGTACTTC
cdr3_aa: CAWRRLNEQYF

clone_size: once
d_call: NA
j_call: TRBJ1-1
v_call: TRBV6-5
cdr3_nt: TGTGCCAGCAGTTACCCGGACAAGGATGAAGCTTTCTTT
cdr3_aa: CASSYPDKDEAFF

clone_size: NA
d_call: TRBD2
j_call: TRBJ2-1
v_call: TRBV5-1
cdr3_nt: TGCGCCAGCAGCTTCGGTCCTAGCGGGGGCATCAATGAGCAGTTCTTC
cdr3_aa: CASSFGPSGGINEQFF

clone_size: few
d_call: TRBD1
j_call: TRBJ2-7
v_call: TRBV7-9
cdr3_nt: TGTTCCAGCGAGTCACAGGGGTACGAGCAGTACTTC
cdr3_aa: CSSESQGYEQYF

clone_size: NA
d_call: NA
j_call: TRBJ2-7
v_call: TRBV11-2
cdr3_nt: TGTGCCAGCAGCTTAGACGGGAGTGTCTACGAGCAGTACTTC
cdr3_aa: CASSLDGSVYEQYF

clone_size: few
d_call: NA
j_call: TRBJ2-2
v_call: TRBV2
cdr3_nt: TGTGCCAGCAGTGCCGAACAGGGGGGGACCGGGGAGCTGTTTTTT
cdr3_aa: CASSAEQGGTGELFF

clone_size: NA
d_call: NA
j_call: TRBJ2-7
v_call: TRBV7-2
cdr3_nt: TGTGCCAGCAGCCGTTACACCTCCTACGAGCAGTACTTC
cdr3_aa: CASSRYTSYEQYF

clone_size: NA
d_call: NA
j_call: TRBJ2-7
v_call: TRBV19
cdr3_nt: TGTGCCAGTGCTGACAGATACAGCTACGAGCAGTACTTC
cdr3_aa: CASADRYSYEQYF

clone_size: NA
d_call: NA
j_call: TRBJ1-1
v_call: TRBV19
cdr3_nt: TGTGCCAGTTCAACCGGGACAAAGGCTTTCTTT
cdr3_aa: CASSTGTKAFF

clone_size: NA
d_call: NA
j_call: TRBJ1-5
v_call: TRBV9
cdr3_nt: TGTGCCAGCAGCGCCCGGGGTGGGCGCAATCAGCCCCAGCATTTT
cdr3_aa: CASSARGGRNQPQHF

clone_size: NA
d_call: NA
j_call: TRBJ2-1
v_call: TRBV25-1
cdr3_nt: TGTGCCAGCAGTGGTCGAGGCGGTATCTCCTACAATGAGCAGTTCTTC
cdr3_aa: CASSGRGGISYNEQFF

clone_size: NA
d_call: NA
j_call: TRBJ2-7
v_call: TRBV18
cdr3_nt: TGTGCCAGCTCACCACAGTTAGCTATAAGCTCCTACGAGCAGTACTTC
cdr3_aa: CASSPQLAISSYEQYF